Listed here is a single TCR beta chain. This clone was found a few times. Its antigen is currently not known. Base qualities are not provided; no much larger clone lies one nucleotide away. The data were taken from a study of radiation and T cells in renal cell carcinoma (dated by TCRdb to about 2020). In the study overall: Samples came from a clinical trial, in which primary renal cell carcinomas received 15 Gy stereotactic body radiation therapy followed by nephrectomy 4 weeks later. TCR beta sequencing covered 50 to 55 samples in total, comprising around 25 tumors and about 27 peripheral blood samples. Across all 50 or so samples, 4,016,671 unique CDR3 nucleotide sequences, encoding 2,658,974 unique CDR3 amino acid sequences, were identified.

The time point label, read with the paper, signifies: baseline pretreatment blood. The sample's treatment or condition, from its label and the paper: 15 Gy SBRT to primary tumor, nephrectomy 4 weeks later. To track tumor-enriched clonotypes, serial peripheral blood was sampled from radiation-treated patients at baseline and at 2 weeks and 4 weeks after SBRT. All patients had renal cell carcinoma with clear cell pathology. Genomic DNA for TCR sequencing was prepared using the QIAamp DNA Blood Mini Kit (Qiagen). Only samples passing all quality control checks were included in the analyses. TCR beta libraries were generated from genomic DNA with the immunoSEQ kit, following the manufacturer's recommendations. For library preparation, a first multiplex PCR was performed with proprietary primers, followed by a second PCR in which unique barcodes were added, and bead cleanups were performed after each round. Each sample batch included a kit-provided positive control reaction and a negative control reaction. The final libraries underwent checking on an Agilent 4200 TapeStation D1000 ScreenTape, volumetric pooling, and quantification by qPCR. An Illumina NextSeq500 fitted with a MidOutput 150-cycle cartridge performed the sequencing, running 156 Read1 cycles and 15 Index1 cycles with the kit's custom primers. The pooled library was loaded at roughly 0.96 pM, with a 20% PhiX control spiked in. In the paper's pipeline: The vendor-processed data were analyzed in R, and a clonotype was defined as all T cells that share the same CDR3 nucleotide sequence. For clone abundance analyses, frequencies were normalized to the 10,000 most abundant clones per sample. Public T cell clones, which averaged fewer than five per sample, were excluded before analysis. A difference in abundance of at least 32-fold between compartments was used to define tumor-enriched and baseline blood-enriched clonotypes. A beta-binomial differential abundance model was used to identify clonotypes that were expanded or contracted between blood time points. The Baroni-Urbani and Buser coefficient was used to measure tumor-blood repertoire similarity, and groups were compared with two-tailed Wilcoxon tests in R. Sourced from immuneACCESS, this table was stored by TCRdb with only in-frame sequences that have V and J called. A share of the clones is absent; for the studies checked, an unresolved V gene accounts for under half, and the remainder has no known explanation. The V and J calls and the clone size are those of that table, but D and trimming were determined from the DNA. Across this sample there are tens of thousands of clones, with about 79% seen only once. The ten largest clones add up to roughly 6.1% of the sample.

Taken from the germline V gene, the CDR1 and CDR2 loops are KGHSY and FQNENV. V lost 2 bases and J lost 2 bases; the stretch between them is 7 bases long. From cysteine to phenylalanine, the CDR3 is 14 amino acids long. Kept here is only the CDR3 DNA, which spans 42 bases and is read in frame from base 1. General findings and caveats noted by the study authors: Changes in the blood repertoire were not tracked past 4 weeks after treatment. An increase in top tumor clonotypes in blood was observed from baseline to 2 weeks post-radiation, followed by contraction by 4 weeks, which was taken to suggest transient expansion of tumor-resident clones. No pretreatment tumor biopsies were available, so the baseline intratumoral presence of clonotypes could not be determined. Because the trial had a single-armed design, the trial could not examine how radiation dose or scheduling affected the TCR repertoire.

The specimen was blood, collected from a patient whose treatment included radiotherapy and nephrectomy. The chain links TRBV16 with TRBJ1-5; too little of a D gene remains to name it. The receptor was isolated from a man in his sixties with renal cell carcinoma. In nucleotide form, the sequence is TGTGCCAGCAGCCAAAGTCCAGGCAATCAGCCCCAGCATTTT. Its translation is CASSQSPGNQPQHF.